This TCR beta chain derives from a study of molecular identifiers for immune sequencing clone quantification. Bulk TCR libraries used previously described methods and listed TCR primers. From the PCR reads, TCRdb called clonotypes with MiXCR, one entry per CDR3 protein. The sample contains under 650,000 distinct CDR3 sequences, approximately 20% of which appear only once. At least ten counts were recorded for this clonotype. Its target is unknown. Trimming pared 3 bases from V and 4 bases from J, leaving 13 bases between. Looked up from germline, CDR1 is SGHRS and CDR2 is YFSETQ. The CDR3 runs to 14 residues. Study findings and constraints: It was shown that clones above 20 RNA copies held over 98% of effector molecules, but under 1% in naive cells. Identical barcode-sharing TCR molecules could lead to underestimated sizes for highly expanded clones.

V usage is TRBV5-1 and J usage is TRBJ1-1; D perhaps matches TRBD1 (5 bases). Sequenced: naive CD8+ T cells from blood, with Jurkat cell RNA spiked in. Specified subset: FACS-sorted CD8+CD4-CCR7+CD45RA+ naive T cells. The clonotype was recovered from a human donor in good health. Some libraries in this study had Jurkat cell RNA spiked in. For the CDR3, the DNA is TGCGCCAGCAGCTCCACCTTCGGGGCCACTGAAGCTTTCTTT. Amino acid sequence: CASSSTFGATEAFF.